A single T cell receptor beta chain is shown here with its context. This sample stems from a study of blood T cell repertoires in COVID-19. Sequencing used immunoSEQ multiplex PCR; TCRdb keeps in-frame clones, though not all of them. The table has nearly 50,000 clones, roughly nine tenths seen once. The sequenced material came from peripheral blood. This TCR derives from a man aged 35 to 55 with active COVID-19.

CDR3 sequence (DNA): TGTGCCAGTAGTATATCCGAGCGGGGGTTTCGCGAGCAGTACTTC. Protein sequence: CASSISERGFREQYF. This chain joins TRBV19 and TRBJ2-7; 8 bases fit TRBD2. V trimming: 2 bases; J trimming: 6 bases; junction bases outside the gene matches: 9. CDR3 length: 15 amino acids. The germline gives CDR1 LNHDA, CDR2 SQIVND (reference sequence).